Listed below are T cell receptor beta chains from one sample, sequenced in a study of T cell changes during pregnancy in multiple sclerosis. The table came from immunoSEQ multiplex PCR; TCRdb's copy has only in-frame clones and leaves some out. Among under 100,000 clones listed, approximately 94% were seen once. The specimen was peripheral blood, collected in the third trimester of pregnancy. The source of these receptors is a female donor with multiple sclerosis, enrolled in a pregnancy study. The CDR3 runs from the conserved cysteine through the conserved F or W. D genes are given only for firm matches. A row's size may be missing; if present it is once, few, many or a size class.

j_gene,abundance,v_gene,d_gene,CDR3nt,CDR3aa
TRBJ1-3,.,TRBV12-2,.,TGTGCAAGTCGCTTTCATTCGGGACAGGCCGACTCTGGAAACACCATATATTTT,CASRFHSGQADSGNTIYF
TRBJ1-1,.,TRBV11-2,TRBD1,TGTGCCAGCAGCTTAGGGGACAGGGAAGAAGCTTTCTTT,CASSLGDREEAFF
TRBJ1-2,once,TRBV18,TRBD1,TGTGCCAGCTCCCCGGACAGGAACTATGGCTACACCTTC,CASSPDRNYGYTF
TRBJ2-1,.,TRBV5-1,TRBD2,TGCGCCAGCAGCATGAGACTAGCGGGGGGACCAAACAAAGCAATTGAGTTCTTC,CASSMRLAGGPNKAIEFF
TRBJ1-5,.,TRBV6-5,.,TGTGCCAGCAGTTACGAGGCAGGGTATCAGCCCCAGCATTTT,CASSYEAGYQPQHF
TRBJ1-5,once,TRBV5-6,.,TGTGCCAGCAGCCGCTACGGCAATCAGCCCCAGCATTTT,CASSRYGNQPQHF
TRBJ2-2,.,TRBV7-3,TRBD1,TGTGCCAGCAGTCCGGGACAGGGGACCGGGGAGCTGTTTTTT,CASSPGQGTGELFF
TRBJ1-1,.,TRBV15,.,TGTGCCACCAGCATGCGAATGGGAGTGGGCACTGAAGCTTTCTTT,CATSMRMGVGTEAFF
TRBJ1-4,.,TRBV20-1,.,TGCAGTGCTAGAGATAGTATAGAACTGTTTTTT,CSARDSIELFF
TRBJ2-1,.,TRBV11-2,.,TGTGCCAGCAGCACCCCTCTAGGGGAGGCTGAGCAGTTCTTC,CASSTPLGEAEQFF
TRBJ2-7,.,TRBV27,.,TGTGCCACCTCCCGGGACACCTACTACGAGCAGTACTTC,CATSRDTYYEQYF
TRBJ2-3,.,TRBV7-3,.,TGTGCCAGCAAAAGTAGCGTCTCCACAGATACGCAGTATTTT,CASKSSVSTDTQYF
TRBJ1-5,.,TRBV13,.,TGTGCCAGCAGCTTAGGAGGTTGGCAGGGCAATCAGCCCCAGCATTTT,CASSLGGWQGNQPQHF
TRBJ2-1,.,TRBV5-1,.,TGCGCCAGCAGCTTGGGCGCAACCTCCTACAATGAGCAGTTCTTC,CASSLGATSYNEQFF
TRBJ1-4,.,TRBV7-9,.,TGTGCCAGCAGCTTAACAGGTAGTGAAAAACTGTTTTTT,CASSLTGSEKLFF
TRBJ1-3,.,TRBV7-2,TRBD1,TGTGCCAGCAGCCAAACCCGGACAGGGGTTGGAAACACCATATATTTT,CASSQTRTGVGNTIYF
TRBJ2-2,.,TRBV18,.,TGTGCCAGCTCACTATCGAACACCGGGGAGCTGTTTTTT,CASSLSNTGELFF
TRBJ1-1,few,TRBV29-1,.,TGCAGCGTGGCGGAGACTGAAGCTTTCTTT,CSVAETEAFF
TRBJ2-1,.,TRBV2,TRBD2,TGTGCCAGCCTTTATAGCGGGGGCTACAATGAGCAGTTCTTC,CASLYSGGYNEQFF
TRBJ2-1,.,TRBV15,TRBD2,TGTGCCACCAGCGCAGCTACGGGGGGTATGGACAATGAGCAGTTCTTC,CATSAATGGMDNEQFF
TRBJ1-2,.,TRBV13,.,TGTGCCAGCAGCTTAAGTGTGGTTGGCGGCTACACCTTC,CASSLSVVGGYTF
TRBJ2-1,.,TRBV5-1,TRBD1,TGCGCCAGCAGCTACGGACAGGGGTGGGAGAATGAGCAGTTCTTC,CASSYGQGWENEQFF
TRBJ2-3,.,TRBV5-6,.,TGTGCCAGCAGAGCTTATTCCAGGGAATCAGATACGCAGTATTTT,CASRAYSRESDTQYF
TRBJ2-3,.,TRBV4-1,TRBD2,TGCGCCAGCACCCAGGGCGGGGGGAGACTGGATACGCAGTATTTT,CASTQGGGRLDTQYF
TRBJ1-1,.,TRBV29-1,TRBD1,TGCAGCGTGACAGGGGCCAAGAACACTGAAGCTTTCTTT,CSVTGAKNTEAFF
TRBJ2-1,.,TRBV7-9,.,TGTGCCAGCAGCTTTAAGGGGGACAATGAGCAGTTCTTC,CASSFKGDNEQFF
TRBJ1-1,.,TRBV7-6,.,TGTGCCAGCAGTAGGGGTAATACTGAAGCTTTCTTT,CASSRGNTEAFF
TRBJ1-4,.,TRBV2,.,TGTGCCAGCAGTGAAGTTGTGACAGGCGCTGAAAAACTGTTTTTT,CASSEVVTGAEKLFF
TRBJ1-4,.,TRBV18,.,TGTGCCAGCTCACCATTAAACGGAGCAACTAATGAAAAACTGTTTTTT,CASSPLNGATNEKLFF
TRBJ1-3,.,TRBV6-5,.,TGTGCCAGCAGTGTCGACAGCACTGGAAACACCATATATTTT,CASSVDSTGNTIYF
TRBJ1-5,.,TRBV12-5,.,TGTGCTAGTGGTTTCGTCCCGGACAAGAACAATCAGCCCCAGCATTTT,CASGFVPDKNNQPQHF
TRBJ1-5,.,TRBV10-3,TRBD1,TGTGCCATCAGGGACAGGGGTAGGCAGCCCCAGCATTTT,CAIRDRGRQPQHF
TRBJ2-5,.,TRBV2,.,TGTGCCAGCGTGAGGGAACAAGAGACCCAGTACTTC,CASVREQETQYF
TRBJ2-5,.,TRBV27,TRBD1,TGTGCCAGCACCTCCGACAGGGGTGGAGAGACCCAGTACTTC,CASTSDRGGETQYF
TRBJ2-5,.,TRBV27,TRBD1,TGTGCCAGCAGTTTCAGTCCCGGACAGGGGGCTCCAAGGCAAGAGACCCAGTACTTC,CASSFSPGQGAPRQETQYF
TRBJ1-4,.,TRBV6-1,.,TGTGCCAGCAGTGAGCGATGGTCTAATGAAAAACTGTTTTTT,CASSERWSNEKLFF
TRBJ2-6,once,TRBV2,.,TGTGCCAGCAGTGAAACCAGGGTCTTTGGGGCCAACGTCCTGACTTTC,CASSETRVFGANVLTF
TRBJ1-3,once,TRBV4-2,.,TGTGCCAGCAGCCCCGAGCCACTCGAAAACACCATATATTTT,CASSPEPLENTIYF
TRBJ1-4,.,TRBV5-1,.,TGCGCCAGCAGCGCAAGGGAGACTAATGAAAAACTGTTTTTT,CASSARETNEKLFF
TRBJ2-7,.,TRBV6-1,.,TGTGCCAGCAGTGTACAGTGGGGCTCCGAGCAGTACTTC,CASSVQWGSEQYF
TRBJ1-5,.,TRBV9,.,TGTGCCAGCAGCGTAGAGCCTCACCAGCCCCAGCATTTT,CASSVEPHQPQHF
TRBJ2-5,once,TRBV6-5,TRBD1,TGTGCCAGCAGCCCCCGGGACAGGGAGCTTGAGACCCAGTACTTC,CASSPRDRELETQYF
TRBJ1-1,.,TRBV11-3,TRBD1,TGTGCCAGCAGCCGCGGGACAGGCCTGAACACTGAAGCTTTCTTT,CASSRGTGLNTEAFF
TRBJ1-1,.,TRBV5-6,.,TGTGCCAGCAGCTTTCGGGCCGGACAGAACACTGAAGCTTTCTTT,CASSFRAGQNTEAFF
TRBJ1-1,.,TRBV5-1,TRBD1,TGCGCCAGCAGCCGTGGGGACAGGGGAGACACTGAAGCTTTCTTT,CASSRGDRGDTEAFF
TRBJ2-3,.,TRBV5-1,.,TGCGCCAGCAGCTTGGGCCCTACCTCTAGCACAGATACGCAGTATTTT,CASSLGPTSSTDTQYF
TRBJ2-3,.,TRBV19,.,TGTGCCAGTGCCGATACAGGGTCTAGCACAGATACGCAGTATTTT,CASADTGSSTDTQYF
TRBJ2-7,.,TRBV18,.,TGTGCCAGCTCGAATCTAGGGAGCGAGCAGTACTTC,CASSNLGSEQYF